This T cell receptor beta chain was sequenced during a study of metastatic and nonmetastatic thyroid tumors. The wider study: Across blood and tumor or nodule tissue, repertoires from malignant and benign thyroid patients were compared with one another.

The CDR3 has 15 amino acids. V shed 2 bases, J shed 8 bases, and the junction held 6 bases outside the gene matches. Germline V CDR1 and CDR2: SGHNT, YENEEA. There were no patients who had received any treatment before thyroid surgery. This clone was counted ten times or more. Via MiXCR, TCRdb re-called the PCR reads. Among roughly 75,000 clones, around 12% were seen once, and the ten largest hold over 7%. The sample comprised tumor tissue. The chain links TRBV11-3 to TRBJ1-6, with 7 bases fitting TRBD1. This receptor was obtained from a female donor with papillary thyroid cancer or a benign thyroid nodule (not recorded which). Some clones in this sample may be carry-over from other donors' samples. The CDR3 sequence is CASSLTRDSYSPLHF. As DNA, the CDR3 is TGTGCCAGCAGCTTAACCCGGGACAGCTATTCACCCCTCCACTTT.